This T cell receptor beta chain derives from a study of regulatory T cells in long-lasting Graves disease. In building TCR beta libraries, iRepertoire HTBI primers were used together with Arm-PCR of CDR3 regions. From the multiplex PCR reads, TCRdb called clonotypes with MiXCR, one entry per CDR3 protein. This sample has roughly 380,000 distinct CDR3 sequences; over 15% occur once, and the top ten carry roughly 30%. On this clonotype: The target antigen is unknown.

V was pared by 5 bases and J by 1 base, with 14 bases between. Looked up from germline, CDR1 is LNHDA and CDR2 is SQIVND (reference sequence). This CDR3 contains 15 residues. The time point denotes: newly diagnosed GD, antithyroid drugs for less than 3 months. The TCR library was made from RNA that had been extracted from PBMCs in TRIzol. Study-level results: When disease was persistent, TRBV28, TRBJ1-2 and TRBJ2-5 were the favored segments.

These data were also filed under a second study, of T cells in Graves' hyperthyroidism and ophthalmopathy. Per that paper: Ophthalmopathy was distinguished from stable hyperthyroidism by 13 V-J signatures.

Sequences were derived from peripheral blood mononuclear cells (PBMCs), sampled at new diagnosis, from a patient treated with antithyroid drugs. The rearrangement links TRBV19 to TRBJ2-5; no clear D. This TCR was sampled from a man between 35 and 55 years old with Graves disease. The CDR3 here is CASSPMGLPQETQYF. The CDR3 nucleotides are TGTGCCAGTAGTCCAATGGGATTACCCCAAGAGACCCAGTACTTC.